This entry lists 7 T cell receptor beta chains sequenced from one sample in a study of T cell responses to AZD1222 COVID-19 vaccine. The protocol was immunoSEQ multiplex PCR, while the TCRdb copy is restricted to in-frame clones and leaves out a portion. The table includes 110,000 to 150,000 clones, 80% to 95% detected once. The sample here was peripheral blood, taken 28 days after the second AZD1222 dose. These receptors were obtained from an adult who received the AZD1222 COVID-19 vaccine.

The chain's CDR3 is CASSRTWRGRDTQYF. The CDR3 nucleotides read TGTGCCAGCAGCCGTACTTGGCGGGGGAGGGATACGCAGTATTTT. The genes are TRBV11-2 and TRBJ2-3, with 7 bases fitting TRBD2. CDR3 size: 15 residues. The V and J ends lost 5 bases and 6 bases, in that order; junction bases with no gene match: 11. CDR1 and CDR2 (germline): SGHAT, FQNNGV.

This clone was seen just once. The chain has TRBV28 and TRBJ1-5; 10 nucleotides line up with TRBD1. Germline CDR1 and CDR2: MDHEN and SYDVKM. Trimming took 5 bases from V and 7 from J; bases not matched to a gene: 5. The CDR3 consists of 14 residues. CDR3 sequence: CASSRQGARQPQHF. CDR3 DNA sequence: TGTGCCAGCAGTAGACAGGGGGCACGGCAGCCCCAGCATTTT.

CDR3 DNA: TGTGCCAGCAGTTTTGGGGGGCGTGTAACTAACTATGGCTACACCTTC. Translated, it gives CASSFGGRVTNYGYTF. The chain carries TRBV28 and TRBJ1-2, with D possibly matching TRBD1 (6 bases). The V gene's germline CDR1 is MDHEN and CDR2 SYDVKM. The length of the CDR3 is 16 residues. Trimming took off 3 bases at V and 0 bases at J, with 14 bases between the two ends.

CDR3 bases: TGTGCCATCAGTGTGGGCAGGGATGGAAACACCATATATTTT. It translates to CAISVGRDGNTIYF. This chain uses TRBV10-3 with TRBJ1-3; D might be TRBD1 (5 bases). The CDR3 runs to 14 residues. The germline V gene encodes CDR1 ENHRY and CDR2 SYGVKD. Trimming cost V 4 bases and J 3 bases, with 10 bases left between them.

This sequence joins TRBV5-6 and TRBJ1-1, with TRBD1 as a possible D gene (6 bases). CDR3 length: 15 amino acids. Germline V lookup: CDR1 SGHDT, CDR2 YYEEEE. Trimming stripped 7 bases from V and 4 bases from J, with 20 bases between. The CDR3 loop is CASYWEGERSTEAFF. CDR3 nucleotides: TGTGCCAGCTATTGGGAGGGGGAGCGGAGCACTGAAGCTTTCTTT.

This chain connects TRBV27 to TRBJ1-5; D is unclear. The CDR3 is 17 residues long. The V and J ends lost 8 bases and 6 bases respectively, with 26 bases between them. Germline loops: CDR1 MNHEY, CDR2 SMNVEV (reference sequence). The CDR3 nucleotides read TGTGCCAGCTCTGAGCGGCAGGTAGGTTTCGCGGGTCAGCCCCAGCATTTT. Residues: CASSERQVGFAGQPQHF.

This chain joins TRBV27 and TRBJ1-5, with D tentatively TRBD1 (5 bases). The length of the CDR3 is 13 residues. V lost 3 bases and J 9 bases, leaving 12 bases between the germline ends. Germline CDR1 MNHEY, CDR2 SMNVEV (reference sequence). CDR3 DNA sequence: TGTGCCAGCAGTTTTGGGGCGGGGTTGCCCCAGCATTTT. As protein: CASSFGAGLPQHF.